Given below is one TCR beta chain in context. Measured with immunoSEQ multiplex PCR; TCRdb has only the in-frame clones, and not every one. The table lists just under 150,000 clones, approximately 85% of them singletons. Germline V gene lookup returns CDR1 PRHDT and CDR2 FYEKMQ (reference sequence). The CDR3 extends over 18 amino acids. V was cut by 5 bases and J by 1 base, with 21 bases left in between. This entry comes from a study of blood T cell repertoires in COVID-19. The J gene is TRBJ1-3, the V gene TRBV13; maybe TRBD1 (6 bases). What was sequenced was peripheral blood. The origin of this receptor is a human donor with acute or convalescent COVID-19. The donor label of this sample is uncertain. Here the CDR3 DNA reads TGTGCCAGCAGCCCCAACGGGGGGCTCATTCGTTCTGGAAACACCATATATTTT. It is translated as CASSPNGGLIRSGNTIYF.